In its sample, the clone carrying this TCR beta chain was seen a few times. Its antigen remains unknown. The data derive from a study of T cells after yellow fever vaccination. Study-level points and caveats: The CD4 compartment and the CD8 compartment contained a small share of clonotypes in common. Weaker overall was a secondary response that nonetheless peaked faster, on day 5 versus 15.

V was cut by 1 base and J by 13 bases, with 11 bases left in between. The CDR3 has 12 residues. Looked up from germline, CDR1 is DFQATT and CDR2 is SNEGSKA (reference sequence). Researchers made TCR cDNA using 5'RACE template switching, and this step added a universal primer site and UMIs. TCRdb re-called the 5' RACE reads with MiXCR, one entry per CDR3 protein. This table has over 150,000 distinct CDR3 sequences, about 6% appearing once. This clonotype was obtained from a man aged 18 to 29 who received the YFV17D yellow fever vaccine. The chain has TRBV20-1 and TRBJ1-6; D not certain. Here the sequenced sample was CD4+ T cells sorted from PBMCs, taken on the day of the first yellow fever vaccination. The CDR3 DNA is TGCAGTGCTAGAGGCGGCAATATCCCCCTCCACTTT. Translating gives CSARGGNIPLHF.